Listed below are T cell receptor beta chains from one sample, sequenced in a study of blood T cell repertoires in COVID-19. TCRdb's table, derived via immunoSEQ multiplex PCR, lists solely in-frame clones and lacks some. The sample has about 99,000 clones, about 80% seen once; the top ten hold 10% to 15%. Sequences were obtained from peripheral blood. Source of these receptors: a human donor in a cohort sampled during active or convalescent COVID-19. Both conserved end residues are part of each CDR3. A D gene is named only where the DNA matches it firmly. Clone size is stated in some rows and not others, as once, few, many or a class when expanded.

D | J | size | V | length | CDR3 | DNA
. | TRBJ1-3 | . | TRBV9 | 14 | CASSDRLSGNTIYF | TGTGCCAGCAGCGACAGGCTGAGCGGAAACACCATATATTTT
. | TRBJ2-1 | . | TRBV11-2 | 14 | CASSVPLEAVEQFF | TGTGCCAGCAGCGTCCCACTAGAGGCCGTTGAGCAGTTCTTC
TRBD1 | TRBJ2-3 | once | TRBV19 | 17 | CASSPPGQGRHYGTQYF | TGTGCCAGTAGTCCTCCGGGACAGGGCCGACATTACGGTACGCAGTATTTT
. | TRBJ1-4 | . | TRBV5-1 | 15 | CASSRSRGANEKLFF | TGCGCCAGCAGCCGTAGCAGGGGCGCTAATGAAAAACTGTTTTTT
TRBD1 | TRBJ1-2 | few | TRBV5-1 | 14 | CASRLTGGGDGYTF | TGCGCCAGCAGGCTGACAGGGGGCGGAGATGGCTACACCTTC
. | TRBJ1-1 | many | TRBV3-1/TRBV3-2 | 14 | CASSPSGQNTEAFF | TGTGCCAGCAGCCCTTCAGGGCAGAACACTGAAGCTTTCTTT
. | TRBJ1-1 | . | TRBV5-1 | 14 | CASSLLSSNTEAFF | TGCGCCAGCAGCTTGCTCTCGTCGAACACTGAAGCTTTCTTT
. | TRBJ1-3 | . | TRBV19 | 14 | CASSTGFSGNTIYF | TGTGCCAGTAGTACCGGTTTCTCTGGAAACACCATATATTTT
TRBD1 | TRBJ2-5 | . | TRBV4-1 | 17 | CASSQDWTGPVQETQYF | TGCGCCAGCAGCCAAGATTGGACAGGACCGGTGCAAGAGACCCAGTACTTC
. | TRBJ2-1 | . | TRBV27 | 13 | CASSYRYYNEQFF | TGTGCCAGCAGTTACAGGTACTACAATGAGCAGTTCTTC
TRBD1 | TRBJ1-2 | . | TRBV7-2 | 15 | CASILSISQGAGYTF | TGTGCCAGCATCCTTAGTATCTCACAGGGGGCTGGCTACACCTTC
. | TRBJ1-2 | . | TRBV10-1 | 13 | CASSESRVNGYTF | TGCGCCAGCAGTGAGTCGAGGGTGAACGGCTACACCTTC
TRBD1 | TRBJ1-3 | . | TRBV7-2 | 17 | CASSRQGQVNSGNTIYF | TGTGCCAGCAGCAGACAGGGACAGGTGAACTCTGGAAACACCATATATTTT
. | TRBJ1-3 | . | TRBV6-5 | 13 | CASLQGLGNTIYF | TGTGCCAGCCTTCAGGGGCTTGGAAACACCATATATTTT
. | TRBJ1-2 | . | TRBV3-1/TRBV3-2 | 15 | CASSQMSTANYGYTF | TGTGCCAGCAGCCAAATGTCGACAGCCAACTATGGCTACACCTTC
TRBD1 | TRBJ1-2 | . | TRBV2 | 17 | CASYPGQGVRANYGYTF | TGTGCCAGTTACCCGGGACAGGGAGTAAGGGCTAACTATGGCTACACCTTC
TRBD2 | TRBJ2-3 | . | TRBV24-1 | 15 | CATSDLQGGTDTQYF | TGTGCCACCAGTGATTTGCAGGGAGGGACAGATACGCAGTATTTT
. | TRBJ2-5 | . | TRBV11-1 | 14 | CASSPLAGMETQYF | TGTGCCAGCAGCCCCCTGGCGGGGATGGAGACCCAGTACTTC
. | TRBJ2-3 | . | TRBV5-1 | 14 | CASTLGGTTDTQYF | TGCGCCAGCACCCTGGGGGGAACCACAGATACGCAGTATTTT
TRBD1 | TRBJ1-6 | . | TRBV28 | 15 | CASSPQGQYNSPLHF | TGTGCCAGCAGTCCACAGGGACAGTATAATTCACCCCTCCACTTT
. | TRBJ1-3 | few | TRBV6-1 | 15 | CASSEKQYSGNTIYF | TGTGCCAGCAGTGAAAAACAGTACTCTGGAAACACCATATATTTT
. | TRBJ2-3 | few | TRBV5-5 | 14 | CASSLGTGEGTQYF | TGTGCCAGCAGCTTGGGTACAGGAGAAGGTACGCAGTATTTT
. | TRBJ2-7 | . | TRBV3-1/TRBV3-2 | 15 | CASSQRPTGYDEQYF | TGTGCCAGCAGCCAACGACCAACAGGGTACGACGAGCAGTACTTC
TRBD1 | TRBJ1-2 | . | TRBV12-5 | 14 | CASGLGTGVDGYTF | TGTGCTAGTGGTTTGGGGACAGGCGTGGATGGCTACACCTTC
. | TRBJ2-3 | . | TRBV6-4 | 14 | CASSDSGSSDTQYF | TGTGCCAGCAGTGACTCGGGGAGCTCAGATACGCAGTATTTT
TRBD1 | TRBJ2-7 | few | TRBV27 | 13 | CASSWGQGYEQYF | TGTGCCAGCAGTTGGGGACAGGGCTACGAGCAGTACTTC
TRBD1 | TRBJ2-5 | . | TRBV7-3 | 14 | CASSPDRAGETQYF | TGTGCCAGCAGCCCAGACAGGGCCGGAGAGACCCAGTACTTC
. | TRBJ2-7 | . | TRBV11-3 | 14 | CASSLGRASYEQYF | TGTGCCAGCAGCTTAGGCAGGGCCAGCTACGAGCAGTACTTC
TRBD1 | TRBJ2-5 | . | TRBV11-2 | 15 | CASSEQQGVQETQYF | TGTGCCAGCAGCGAGCAACAGGGGGTCCAAGAGACCCAGTACTTC
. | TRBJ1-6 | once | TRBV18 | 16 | CASSPQGRQGNSPLHF | TGTGCCAGCTCACCCCAGGGGCGGCAGGGGAATTCACCCCTCCACTTT
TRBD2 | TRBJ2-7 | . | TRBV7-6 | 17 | CASSLGGSGAIPYEQYF | TGTGCCAGCAGCTTGGGCGGGAGCGGAGCCATCCCCTACGAGCAGTACTTC
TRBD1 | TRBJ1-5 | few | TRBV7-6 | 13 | CASSSQGGQPQHF | TGTGCCAGCAGCTCCCAGGGGGGCCAACCCCAGCATTTT
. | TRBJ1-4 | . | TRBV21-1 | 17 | CASSKGAGARTNEKLFF | TGTGCCAGCAGCAAAGGAGCGGGGGCGCGAACTAATGAAAAACTGTTTTTT
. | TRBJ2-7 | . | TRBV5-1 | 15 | CASSLDVRYSYEQYF | TGCGCCAGCAGCCTGGACGTACGGTACTCCTACGAGCAGTACTTC
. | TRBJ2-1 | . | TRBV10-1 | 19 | CASSGTDRAVRTPYNEQFF | TGCGCCAGCAGCGGGACTGACAGGGCGGTTAGGACTCCATACAATGAGCAGTTCTTC
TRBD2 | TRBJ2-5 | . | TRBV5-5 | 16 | CASSQPLGGRKETQYF | TGTGCCAGCAGCCAACCCCTCGGGGGGAGAAAAGAGACCCAGTACTTC
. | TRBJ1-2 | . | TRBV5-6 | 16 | CASSRDLSGANYGYTF | TGTGCCAGCAGCCGAGACCTATCAGGGGCTAACTATGGCTACACCTTC
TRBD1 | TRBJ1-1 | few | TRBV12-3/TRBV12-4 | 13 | CASTWGGQVVGFF | TGTGCCAGCACCTGGGGGGGACAGGTGGTGGGTTTCTTT
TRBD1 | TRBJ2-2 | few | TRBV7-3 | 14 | CASSSQGLTGELFF | TGTGCCAGCAGCTCACAGGGGCTCACCGGGGAGCTGTTTTTT
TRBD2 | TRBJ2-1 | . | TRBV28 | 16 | CASSSIGTSGVNEQFF | TGTGCCAGCAGTTCCATCGGGACTAGCGGGGTCAATGAGCAGTTCTTC
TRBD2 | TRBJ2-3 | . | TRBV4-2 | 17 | CASSQEWTRGGADTQYF | TGTGCCAGCAGCCAAGAGTGGACTAGAGGAGGGGCAGATACGCAGTATTTT
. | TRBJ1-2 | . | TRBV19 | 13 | CASKDRGNYGYTF | TGTGCCAGTAAAGATCGGGGGAACTATGGCTACACCTTC
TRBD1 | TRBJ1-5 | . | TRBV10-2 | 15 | CASSSGQPSNQPQHF | TGCGCCAGCAGCTCGGGACAGCCTAGCAATCAGCCCCAGCATTTT
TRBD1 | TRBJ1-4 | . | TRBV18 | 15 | CASSNKQGLNEKLFF | TGTGCCAGCTCCAACAAACAGGGGCTTAATGAAAAACTGTTTTTT
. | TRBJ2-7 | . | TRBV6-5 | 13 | CASSYGPGYEQYF | TGTGCCAGCAGTTACGGGCCGGGATACGAGCAGTACTTC
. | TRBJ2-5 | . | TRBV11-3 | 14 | CASSLAPSGETQYF | TGTGCCAGCAGCTTAGCCCCCTCCGGGGAGACCCAGTACTTC
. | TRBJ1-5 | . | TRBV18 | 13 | CASSPVSNQPQHF | TGTGCCAGCTCACCAGTAAGCAATCAGCCCCAGCATTTT
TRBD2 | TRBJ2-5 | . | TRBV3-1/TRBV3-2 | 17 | CASSPPPGGPYQETQYF | TGTGCCAGCAGCCCACCCCCGGGGGGGCCCTACCAAGAGACCCAGTACTTC
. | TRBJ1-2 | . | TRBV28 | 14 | CASSFPPGGYGYTF | TGTGCCAGCAGTTTTCCCCCTGGCGGGTATGGCTACACCTTC
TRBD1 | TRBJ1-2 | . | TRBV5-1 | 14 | CASSLKQGGGGYTF | TGCGCCAGCAGCTTGAAGCAGGGGGGAGGCGGCTACACCTTC
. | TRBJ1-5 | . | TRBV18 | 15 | CASSPGRGSNQPQHF | TGTGCCAGCTCACCTGGGCGGGGGAGCAATCAGCCCCAGCATTTT
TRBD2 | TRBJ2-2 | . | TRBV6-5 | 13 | CASRRLARGELFF | TGTGCCAGCAGGCGACTAGCGCGCGGGGAGCTGTTTTTT
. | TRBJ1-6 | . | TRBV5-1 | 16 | CASSLNIRGDPSPLHF | TGCGCCAGCAGCTTGAACATCAGGGGAGACCCTTCACCCCTCCACTTT
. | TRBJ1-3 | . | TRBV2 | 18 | CASRVNPILRGTGNTIYF | TGTGCCAGCAGAGTGAATCCCATACTACGGGGGACTGGAAACACCATATATTTT